The 25 T cell receptor beta chains below were found in one sample sequenced in a study of graft-versus-host responses after intestinal transplantation. Libraries were prepared by immunoSEQ multiplex PCR; TCRdb keeps only in-frame clonotypes and omits some of them. The top ten hold less than 0.1% of the sample, which has about 82,000 clones, roughly 91% seen once. These receptors lack a known antigen. The specimen comprised unstimulated CD4+ T cells sorted from spleen or lymph node cells, sampled before intestinal transplant. These receptors all come from a human donor who received an intestinal transplant.

In this sample, this clone turned up once. The J gene is TRBJ1-5, the V gene TRBV7-2; 9 bases are a match to TRBD1. V gave up 5 bases and J gave up 7 bases; unmatched junction bases: 9. In germline, CDR1 is SGHTA, CDR2 FQGNSA. The CDR3 sequence is 15 residues long. The CDR3 DNA reads TGTGCCAGCAGCCTCGGACAGGGGAGGAGACAGCCCCAGCATTTT. It specifies CASSLGQGRRQPQHF.

The V call is TRBV19, the J call TRBJ1-2; 7 nucleotides line up with TRBD1. The CDR3 has 13 amino acids. V lost 4 bases to trimming and J lost 4 bases; unmatched junction nucleotides: 3. The V gene's germline CDR1 is LNHDA and CDR2 SQIVND (reference sequence). Here the CDR3 DNA reads TGTGCCAGTAGTAGACAGGGCGGCTATGGCTACACCTTC. It is translated as CASSRQGGYGYTF.

The rearrangement links TRBV19 to TRBJ2-1, with TRBD2 identical over 14 bases. The CDR3 length is 20 residues. J lost 0 bases, V lost 5 bases, and 12 bases had no gene match. From germline, CDR1 is LNHDA and CDR2 SQIVND (reference sequence). The CDR3 DNA is TGTGCCAGTAGTGACCGACTAGCGGGGGGGACTATCCGCTCCTACAATGAGCAGTTCTTC. Its translation: CASSDRLAGGTIRSYNEQFF.

The chain couples TRBV21-1 to TRBJ1-1; no check of the table's D call, TRBD1, against the DNA was made. TRBV21-1 is marked as a pseudogene. The CDR3 covers 22 residues. CDR3 amino acids: CASSKPRPGTGKKQNMNTEAFF. The CDR3 nucleotides are TGTGCCAGCAGCAAACCCCGTCCCGGGACAGGGAAAAAACAGAACATGAACACTGAAGCTTTCTTT.

The chain uses TRBV12-5 and TRBJ2-3; a possible D gene is TRBD2 (7 bases). Germline V gene lookup returns CDR1 LGHNT and CDR2 FRNRAP. V was trimmed by 3 bases and J by 4 bases, leaving 11 bases between them. The CDR3 runs to 14 residues. The DNA of the CDR3 is TGTGCTAGTGGTTTCGGGGGGCGCCCAGATACGCAGTATTTT. Translation gives CASGFGGRPDTQYF.

Only one count was recorded for this clone. V is TRBV6-5 and J is TRBJ1-1, with 10 nucleotides matching TRBD1. The CDR3 length is 15 residues. V shed 7 bases, J shed 8 bases, and the junction held 13 bases outside the gene matches. Germline CDR1 MNHEY, CDR2 SVGAGI. This CDR3 is CASNPLKTGGLEAFF. Here the CDR3 DNA reads TGTGCCAGCAACCCTTTAAAGACAGGGGGCTTGGAAGCTTTCTTT.

The rearrangement links TRBV6-1 to TRBJ1-6; D gene unclear. The CDR3 is 12 residues long. V shed 3 bases and J shed 9 bases, with 6 bases lying between them. CDR1 and CDR2 from the germline V gene are MNHNS and SASEGT. The CDR3 reads CASSDLSSPLHF. Here the CDR3 DNA reads TGTGCCAGCAGTGATCTTAGTTCACCCCTCCACTTT.

The V gene is TRBV6-1, the J gene TRBJ2-6; D unresolved. V gave up 0 bases and J gave up 0 bases, with 9 bases separating them. Germline values: CDR1 MNHNS, CDR2 SASEGT. The CDR3 loop spans 17 amino acids. CDR3 nucleotides: TGTGCCAGCAGTGAAGCGCTAGGTTTCTCTGGGGCCAACGTCCTGACTTTC. It is translated as CASSEALGFSGANVLTF.

This clone was picked up one time. The CDR3 bases are TGTGCCAGTAGTATGAGAACGGCAGGATTAACAGATACGCAGTATTTT. This gives the protein CASSMRTAGLTDTQYF. The chain uses TRBV19 and TRBJ2-3; no definite D call. CDR1 is LNHDA, CDR2 SQIVND, per germline (reference sequence). This CDR3 region has 16 residues. V was cut by 3 bases and J by 3 bases, with 16 bases left in between.

This chain joins TRBV4-3 and TRBJ2-1; 9 nucleotides match TRBD2. This CDR3 has 18 amino acids. Germline-derived CDR1 and CDR2 are LGHNA and YSLEER. Trimming at V came to 2 bases and at J to 4 bases, leaving 12 bases not matched to a gene. The CDR3 spells CASSQLAGARGSYNEQFF. CDR3 nucleotides: TGCGCCAGCAGCCAATTAGCGGGGGCCCGAGGATCTTACAATGAGCAGTTCTTC.

This clone appeared a few times. This chain joins TRBV5-6 and TRBJ1-1, with TRBD1 identical over 8 bases. V trimming: 1 base; J trimming: 1 base; junction bases outside the gene matches: 0. The CDR3 runs to 14 residues. CDR1 is SGHDT and CDR2 is YYEEEE in the germline V gene. Here the CDR3 DNA reads TGTGCCAGCAGCTTGACAGGGGGGAACACTGAAGCTTTCTTT. Amino acids: CASSLTGGNTEAFF.

The rearrangement uses TRBV4-3 and TRBJ2-2; 13 bases align to TRBD2. The CDR3 extends over 20 amino acids. Germline V CDR1 and CDR2: LGHNA, YSLEER. V shed 1 base, J shed 7 bases, and the junction held 15 bases outside the gene matches. The DNA for the CDR3 is TGCGCCAGCAGCCAAGGTAGGACTAGCGGGGGCCCTCTTGAGAGCGGGGAGCTGTTTTTT. This encodes CASSQGRTSGGPLESGELFF.

V gene TRBV30 combines with J gene TRBJ2-7; 9 bases line up with TRBD2. The trim removed 1 base at V and 8 bases at J, leaving 15 bases unmatched. Germline CDR1 is GTSNPN and CDR2 is SVGIG (reference sequence). This CDR3 region has 16 residues. The CDR3 DNA is TGTGCCTGGAGTGAATGGTATGACCAGGGACTAGCCCAGCAGTACTTC. The encoded protein is CAWSEWYDQGLAQQYF.

In its sample, this clone was seen a few times. The rearrangement links TRBV12-5 to TRBJ1-3; D possibly corresponds to TRBD1 (5 bases). The CDR3 has 16 residues. The V end was cut by 1 base, the J end by 8 bases, with 18 bases between. CDR1 is LGHNT and CDR2 is FRNRAP in the germline V gene. The CDR3 sequence is CASGLALGGIGDTIYF. The CDR3 DNA follows: TGTGCTAGTGGTTTGGCCCTCGGGGGGATCGGAGACACCATATATTTT. Full variable domain (outside the CDR3, taken from reference TRBV12-5 and TRBJ1-3): DARVTQTPRHKVTEMGQEVTMRCQPILGHNTVFWYRQTMMQGLELLAYFRNRAPLDDSGMPKDRFSAEMPDATLATLKIQPSEPRDSAVYFCASGLALGGIGDTIYFGEGSWLTVV.

The chain uses TRBV5-4 and TRBJ1-2; tentative D call: TRBD1 (6 bases). The CDR3 covers 13 residues. The V end lost 0 bases, the J end lost 5 bases, and 8 bases lay between the germline ends. Germline loops: CDR1 SGHNT, CDR2 YYREEE (reference sequence). The CDR3 DNA follows: TGTGCCAGCAGCTTGGACAGGGTGTATGGCTACACCTTC. Protein product: CASSLDRVYGYTF.

The chain has TRBV6-5 and TRBJ2-3; 9 positions agree with TRBD2. CDR3 length: 16 residues. Germline V gene lookup returns CDR1 MNHEY and CDR2 SVGAGI. V was clipped by 2 bases and J by 4 bases; unmatched bases: 7. DNA of the CDR3: TGTGCCAGCAGTTACGGGCGGGGGGGCTTCCCAGATACGCAGTATTTT. Residues: CASSYGRGGFPDTQYF.

This clone was recorded once. This chain joins TRBV6-6 and TRBJ2-7, with TRBD2 matching over 11 bases. Germline V gives CDR1 MNHNY, CDR2 SVGAGI (reference sequence). The J segment lost 0 bases and the V segment lost 8 bases, leaving 6 bases of the junction unmatched. The CDR3 sequence is 15 residues long. The CDR3 region has the DNA TGTGCCAGCGCACCCGGACTAGCGGGCTCCTACGAGCAGTACTTC. Protein: CASAPGLAGSYEQYF.

The chain employs TRBV7-9 and TRBJ2-5; TRBD2 matches 7 bases. Germline V gene lookup returns CDR1 SEHNR and CDR2 FQNEAQ (reference sequence). The CDR3 sequence is 16 residues long. V dropped 2 bases and J dropped 4; count of bases not matched to a gene: 10. The chain's CDR3 is CASSLTPRGKGETQYF. DNA of the CDR3: TGTGCCAGCAGCTTAACTCCGCGGGGGAAGGGAGAGACCCAGTACTTC. The full variable domain, in which reference TRBV7-9 and TRBJ2-5 provide the parts outside the CDR3, is DTGVSQNPRHKITKRGQNVTFRCDPISEHNRLYWYRQTLGQGPEFLTYFQNEAQLEKSRLLSDRFSAERPKGSFSTLEIQRTEQGDSAMYLCASSLTPRGKGETQYFGPGTRLLVL.

The J gene is TRBJ2-2, the V gene TRBV7-2; D not certain. Germline V gene data show CDR1 as SGHTA and CDR2 as FQGNSA. Trimming pared 3 bases from V and 5 bases from J, leaving 13 bases between. The CDR3 loop spans 15 amino acids. CDR3 sequence reads: CASSFFPETTGELFF. The CDR3 nucleotides are TGTGCCAGCAGCTTCTTTCCAGAGACAACCGGGGAGCTGTTTTTT.

In this sample, this clone turned up once. The gene calls are TRBV10-3 and TRBJ1-4; possible D gene TRBD1, 5 bases. The length of the CDR3 is 13 residues. V lost 4 bases to trimming and J lost 8 bases, with 11 bases between them. Germline CDR1 ENHRY, CDR2 SYGVKD. The CDR3 coding sequence is TGTGCCATCAGTGCAGGGAAGGAAGAAAAACTGTTTTTT. As protein: CAISAGKEEKLFF.

J is TRBJ2-6 and V is TRBV5-4; D not resolved. Trimming shortened V by 1 base and J by 2 bases, and 7 bases separated the two germline ends. The CDR3 length is 15 residues. From germline, CDR1 is SGHNT and CDR2 YYREEE (reference sequence). The CDR3 bases are TGTGCCAGCAGCTTGAACAGCCCTGGGGCCAACGTCCTGACTTTC. Translating gives CASSLNSPGANVLTF.

The chain links TRBV30 to TRBJ1-2, with 8 bases fitting TRBD1. CDR3 length: 15 residues. Germline assignment: CDR1 GTSNPN and CDR2 SVGIG (reference sequence). The J segment lost 2 bases and the V segment lost 2 bases, leaving 7 bases of the junction unmatched. For the CDR3, the DNA is TGTGCCTGGAGTTACGGGACAGGTGGAAACTATGGCTACACCTTC. It is translated as CAWSYGTGGNYGYTF.

The table lists this clone with a count of one. This rearrangement joins TRBV30 to TRBJ2-3; 8 nucleotides line up with TRBD1. The CDR3 length is 16 residues. The V and J ends lost 2 bases and 1 base, in that order; junction bases with no gene match: 8. The germline V gene encodes CDR1 GTSNPN and CDR2 SVGIG (reference sequence). Written as DNA, the CDR3 is TGTGCCTGGAGTACCTGGACAGGGTCAGGCACAGATACGCAGTATTTT. This encodes CAWSTWTGSGTDTQYF.

The J gene is TRBJ1-5, the V gene TRBV4-3, with a tentative D call TRBD1 (5 bases). V was clipped by 0 bases and J by 0 bases, with 21 bases between them. The CDR3 runs 20 residues. Germline V CDR1 and CDR2: LGHNA, YSLEER. CDR3: CASSQERLGGVLHSNQPQHF. For the CDR3, the DNA is TGCGCCAGCAGCCAAGAACGTTTGGGGGGTGTCCTGCATAGCAATCAGCCCCAGCATTTT.

The genes are TRBV18 and TRBJ2-7; D gene ambiguous. Per germline, CDR1 KGHSH and CDR2 LQKENI. Trimming removed 4 bases from V and 2 bases from J, with 3 bases in between. The CDR3 runs 11 residues. In DNA, the CDR3 is TGTGCCAGCTCACTAGCCTACGAGCAGTACTTC. It encodes CASSLAYEQYF.